The 24 T cell receptor beta chains below all came from one sample that was sequenced in a study of blood T cell repertoires in COVID-19. Measured with immunoSEQ multiplex PCR; TCRdb has only the in-frame clones, and not every one. Of approximately 130,000 clones in the sample, 60% to 85% were seen once. Sequencing was carried out using peripheral blood. The source is a man older than 75 with acute or convalescent COVID-19.

The chain links TRBV7-9 to TRBJ2-7; D may be TRBD1 (5 bases). V lost 5 bases and J 10 bases, leaving 24 bases between the germline ends. CDR1 and CDR2 (germline): SEHNR, FQNEAQ (reference sequence). CDR3 length equals 15 residues. In DNA, the CDR3 is TGTGCCAGCAGCCGAACTCAGGGCCCAGGTTGGGAACAGTACTTC. Encoded protein: CASSRTQGPGWEQYF.

This clone has just one count. The chain employs TRBV7-8 and TRBJ1-5; 7 positions agree with TRBD1. Losses at the gene ends were 1 base for V and 10 bases for J; bases not matched to a gene: 10. This CDR3 has 15 residues. Per the germline V gene, CDR1 is SGHVS and CDR2 is FQNEAQ. The CDR3 here is CASSLGDRPVSPQHF. CDR3 DNA: TGTGCCAGCAGCTTAGGGGACAGACCGGTTTCTCCCCAGCATTTT.

The chain couples TRBV3-1 (or the pseudogene TRBV3-2) to TRBJ1-2; 8 bases map to TRBD1. CDR1 is LGHDT and CDR2 is YNNKEL in the germline V gene (reference sequence). After removal of 4 bases from V and 8 bases from J, the junction contained 12 bases not matched to a gene. The CDR3 spans 15 residues. The CDR3 here is CASSLFGQGAAGYTF. CDR3 nucleotides: TGTGCCAGCAGCCTTTTTGGGCAGGGGGCGGCCGGCTACACCTTC.

The rearrangement joins TRBV2 to TRBJ2-7; tentative D call: TRBD1 (6 bases). CDR3 length: 14 amino acids. Germline V gene sequence: CDR1 SNHLY, CDR2 FYNNEI. V gave up 10 bases and J gave up 0 bases, with 16 bases separating them. The CDR3 loop reads CATELLDSSYEQYF. The DNA for the CDR3 is TGTGCCACAGAATTATTGGACAGCTCCTACGAGCAGTACTTC.

V usage is TRBV7-9 and J usage is TRBJ2-5, with D perhaps TRBD1 (5 bases). V lost 2 bases and J lost 2, with 6 bases in between. This CDR3 region has 13 residues. Germline values: CDR1 SEHNR, CDR2 FQNEAQ (reference sequence). CDR3 sequence: CASSLRQQETQYF. CDR3 DNA: TGTGCCAGCAGCTTAAGACAGCAAGAGACCCAGTACTTC.

This rearrangement joins TRBV28 to TRBJ1-6; maybe TRBD1 (5 bases). This CDR3 comprises 15 residues. Between the trimmed V and J ends, which lost 3 bases and 3 bases, there was a span of 9 bases. In germline, CDR1 is MDHEN, CDR2 SYDVKM. CDR3 coding DNA: TGTGCCAGCAGTTTCGGGGGTTACTATAATTCACCCCTCCACTTT. As protein: CASSFGGYYNSPLHF.

This clone has ten or more counts. The genes are TRBV6-5 and TRBJ1-5; D is unclear. Germline CDR1 reads MNHEY; CDR2 reads SVGAGI. Trimming removed 6 bases from V and 1 base from J, with 4 bases in between. CDR3 length: 12 residues. The CDR3 spells CASSLSNQPQHF. The CDR3, as DNA: TGTGCCAGCAGCCTCAGCAATCAGCCCCAGCATTTT.

This sequence joins TRBV7-3 and TRBJ2-7; 8 positions match TRBD2. The V and J ends lost 1 base and 3 bases, in that order; junction bases with no gene match: 5. Germline CDR1 and CDR2: SGHTA and FQGTGA. This CDR3 comprises 15 residues. In DNA, the CDR3 is TGTGCCAGCAGCTTAAAGGGTAGCGGGGACTACGAGCAGTACTTC. It translates to CASSLKGSGDYEQYF.

The rearrangement joins TRBV9 to TRBJ2-5; 8 positions match TRBD1. V dropped 1 base and J dropped 5; count of bases not matched to a gene: 4. Germline V gene data show CDR1 as SGDLS and CDR2 as YYNGEE. This CDR3 region has 14 residues. CDR3 in amino acids: CASSVQGAGETQYF. The CDR3 nucleotides read TGTGCCAGCAGCGTACAGGGGGCGGGGGAGACCCAGTACTTC.

This chain links TRBV19 with TRBJ2-3; 10 nucleotides align to TRBD2. Unmatched junction bases numbered 5, after V lost 5 bases and J lost 6 bases. There are 14 residues in the CDR3. CDR1 and CDR2 from the germline V gene are LNHDA and SQIVND (reference sequence). CDR3 in DNA: TGTGCCAGTAGTGTAAGCGGGGGGGCGGATACGCAGTATTTT. The encoded protein is CASSVSGGADTQYF. Based on the CDR3 plus reference TRBV19 and TRBJ2-3, the full variable domain is DGGITQSPKYLFRKEGQNVTLSCEQNLNHDAMYWYRQDPGQGLRLIYYSQIVNDFQKGDIAEGYSVSREKKESFPLTVTSAQKNPTAFYLCASSVSGGADTQYFGPGTRLTVL.

The rearrangement uses TRBV6-5 and TRBJ1-6, with D possibly TRBD1 on 6 matching bases. Germline V CDR1 and CDR2: MNHEY, SVGAGI. Trimming removed 6 bases from V and 7 bases from J, with 10 bases in between. This CDR3 is built from 13 residues. The CDR3 region has the DNA TGTGCCAGCAGAGGGGGGGGGAATTCACCCCTCCACTTT. Its protein is CASRGGGNSPLHF.

The chain recombines TRBV6-6 with TRBJ1-4, with a weak D call TRBD1 (6 bases). The CDR3 is 14 residues long. Trimming removed 6 bases from V and 7 bases from J, with 15 bases in between. Germline-derived CDR1 and CDR2 are MNHNY and SVGAGI (reference sequence). CDR3 nucleotide sequence: TGTGCCAGCAGGAAAACAGGGACCGGTGAAAAACTGTTTTTT. As protein: CASRKTGTGEKLFF.

The chain is built from TRBV5-1 and TRBJ2-3, with TRBD2 matching over 8 bases. V shed 3 bases, J shed 5 bases, and the junction held 14 bases outside the gene matches. Germline CDR1 reads SGHRS; CDR2 reads YFSETQ. The CDR3 covers 17 residues. The CDR3 is CASSSNTPGGLGDTQYF. Here the CDR3 DNA reads TGCGCCAGCAGCTCCAACACCCCGGGGGGGTTAGGAGATACGCAGTATTTT.

The chain is built from TRBV24-1 and TRBJ2-2, with 7 bases that match TRBD1. V was pared by 4 bases and J by 4 bases, with 11 bases of the junction left unmatched. CDR1 and CDR2 from the germline V gene are KGHDR and SFDVKD. This CDR3 is built from 17 residues. CDR3 region: CATSDPRTGPRTGELFF. The CDR3 region has the DNA TGTGCCACCAGTGACCCTCGGACAGGCCCCCGCACCGGGGAGCTGTTTTTT.

The V gene is TRBV6-5, the J gene TRBJ2-7, with a weak D call TRBD1 (5 bases). CDR3 size: 14 residues. The germline V and J ends were trimmed by 2 bases and 4 bases, with 12 bases remaining between them. The V gene's germline CDR1 is MNHEY and CDR2 SVGAGI. CDR3 sequence: CASSYDIGAYEQYF. The CDR3 coding sequence is TGTGCCAGCAGTTACGACATTGGGGCTTACGAGCAGTACTTC.

This clone was counted once. V is TRBV6-5 and J is TRBJ1-5, with D possibly being TRBD1 (5 bases). This CDR3 contains 13 residues. CDR1 is MNHEY, CDR2 SVGAGI, per germline. Trimming cost V 6 bases and J 3 bases, with 9 bases left between them. The CDR3 here is CASSPGYNQPQHF. CDR3 nucleotide sequence: TGTGCCAGCAGCCCAGGGTACAATCAGCCCCAGCATTTT.

The CDR3 DNA follows: TGTGCCAGCAGCCAAGGGACAGACACAGATACGCAGTATTTT. Amino acids: CASSQGTDTDTQYF. The chain links TRBV14 to TRBJ2-3; possible D gene TRBD1, 6 bases. Between the trimmed V and J ends, which lost 1 base and 2 bases, there was a span of 7 bases. CDR3 size: 14 residues. Germline CDR1 reads SGHDN; CDR2 reads FVKESK.

The rearrangement links TRBV15 to TRBJ2-2, with D unclear. The V end was cut by 0 bases, the J end by 5 bases, with 4 bases between. CDR3 length: 13 residues. Germline lookup yields CDR1 LNHNV and CDR2 YYDKDF (reference sequence). The CDR3 spells CATSRDRTGELFF. In DNA, the CDR3 is TGTGCCACCAGCAGAGATCGTACCGGGGAGCTGTTTTTT.

V usage is TRBV28 and J usage is TRBJ1-1; 7 nucleotides match TRBD1. CDR3 length: 12 amino acids. CDR1 is MDHEN and CDR2 is SYDVKM in the germline V gene. With V trimmed by 6 bases and J by 5 bases, 3 bases remained unmatched. The CDR3 coding sequence is TGTGCCAGCAGGGGACAGTTTACTGAAGCTTTCTTT. It is translated as CASRGQFTEAFF.

The V and J genes are TRBV12-3 or TRBV12-4 and TRBJ2-5, with 9 bases matching TRBD2. The CDR3 is made up of 13 amino acids. V dropped 6 bases and J dropped 6; count of bases not matched to a gene: 5. DNA for the CDR3: TGTGCCAGCAGACCCAGCGGGGGGAAGACCCAGTACTTC. Amino acid sequence: CASRPSGGKTQYF.

The rearrangement uses TRBV25-1 and TRBJ1-4, with D uncertain. V lost 8 bases and J lost 1, with 5 bases in between. The length of the CDR3 is 12 residues. Germline assignment: CDR1 MGHDK and CDR2 SYGVNS. The CDR3 DNA reads TGTGCCAGCCAGAAAACTAATGAAAAACTGTTTTTT. Encoded protein: CASQKTNEKLFF.

CDR3 amino acids: CASSQDWTGGSYEQYF. The CDR3 bases are TGCGCCAGCAGCCAAGATTGGACAGGGGGATCCTACGAGCAGTACTTC. V is TRBV4-1 and J is TRBJ2-7; TRBD1 matches at 10 bases. J was trimmed by 1 base and V by 0 bases; bases with no gene match: 3. This CDR3 spans 16 amino acids. Germline V gene lookup returns CDR1 MGHRA and CDR2 YSYEKL.

The V call is TRBV28, the J call TRBJ2-1; a weak D match, TRBD2 (5 bases). The CDR3 extends over 16 amino acids. V lost 11 bases to trimming and J lost 0 bases, with 20 bases between them. Germline CDR1 reads MDHEN; CDR2 reads SYDVKM. The CDR3 bases are TGTGCCTACTCACCGGCCGGCGGGTTCTCCTACAATGAGCAGTTCTTC. As protein: CAYSPAGGFSYNEQFF. Looking up the rest from reference TRBV28 and TRBJ2-1 gives the full variable domain: DVKVTQSSRYLVKRTGEKVFLECVQDMDHENMFWYRQDPGLGLRLIYFSYDVKMKEKGDIPEGYSVSREKKERFSLILESASTNQTSMYLCAYSPAGGFSYNEQFFGPGTRLTVL.

This clone has just a few counts. This chain connects TRBV3-1 (or the pseudogene TRBV3-2) to TRBJ1-2; D uncertain. This CDR3 has 17 amino acids. The V gene's germline CDR1 is LGHDT and CDR2 YNNKEL (reference sequence). Trimming cost V 0 bases and J 4 bases, with 18 bases left between them. The CDR3, as DNA: TGTGCCAGCAGCCAAGATCGGAGGGCAGAGACACCCTATGGCTACACCTTC. This translates into CASSQDRRAETPYGYTF.